The source of this T cell receptor beta chain is a study of T cell responses to AZD1222 COVID-19 vaccine. Points from the study as a whole: Repertoires were obtained only post-peak T cell response. Donors skewed white British and female; clonal diversity was possibly underestimated.

V lost 0 bases, J lost 6 bases, and 6 bases stayed unmatched. The germline V gene encodes CDR1 LNHDA and CDR2 SQIVND (reference sequence). The length of the CDR3 is 16 residues. On this clone itself: Its antigen is as yet unknown.

Sequencing was performed with immunoSEQ multiplex PCR; in TCRdb, only in-frame clones are kept and a portion is missing. The data contain roughly 130,000 clones, 91% of them singletons. Specimen: peripheral blood, collected on day 0 of AZD1222 vaccination. The chain uses TRBV19 and TRBJ2-2; the match to TRBD2 covers 8 bases. The receptor comes from an adult in good health. DNA of the CDR3: TGTGCCAGTAGTATAGAGGGGACTAGTTTCGCCGGGGAGCTGTTTTTT. Translated, it gives CASSIEGTSFAGELFF.